These 7 T cell receptor beta chains were all obtained from the same sample, sequenced in a study of PD-L1 blockade in urothelial cancer. The time point here: peripheral blood 6 weeks after treatment start. The assay was immunoSEQ multiplex PCR, and TCRdb's table has in-frame clones only and misses some. Altogether under 40,000 clones are present, roughly nine tenths being singletons, with the ten largest covering about 7.8%. The sample in question was PBMCs, obtained around atezolizumab (anti-PD-L1) treatment. The receptors originated from a man older than 75 with urothelial cancer.

This clone came up once. This chain links TRBV5-1 with TRBJ1-2; 8 nucleotides align to TRBD1. CDR3 size: 13 residues. CDR1 is SGHRS and CDR2 is YFSETQ in the germline V gene. V dropped 7 bases and J dropped 7; count of bases not matched to a gene: 9. In nucleotides, the CDR3 is TGCGCCAGCGCCGAGGACAGGGCGTTTGGCTACACCTTC. The encoded protein is CASAEDRAFGYTF.

V gene TRBV10-2 combines with J gene TRBJ1-2, with 7 bases that match TRBD1. CDR3 length equals 15 residues. Germline-derived CDR1 and CDR2 are WSHSY and SAAADI. V was pared by 4 bases and J by 8 bases, with 13 bases of the junction left unmatched. CDR3 region: CASSAGTVTNIGYTF. The CDR3 DNA follows: TGCGCCAGCAGTGCCGGGACAGTAACCAATATCGGCTACACCTTC.

The V and J genes are TRBV7-2 and TRBJ2-7; 12 bases are a match to TRBD2. Germline assignment: CDR1 SGHTA and CDR2 FQGNSA. CDR3 length: 15 residues. J lost 2 bases, V lost 5 bases, and 4 bases had no gene match. In DNA, the CDR3 is TGTGCCAGCAGCGCAACTAGCGGGGGGACCTACGAGCAGTACTTC. This codes for CASSATSGGTYEQYF.

Only one count was recorded for this clone. The chain has TRBV28 and TRBJ1-5; tentative D call: TRBD1 (5 bases). CDR1 MDHEN and CDR2 SYDVKM come from the germline V gene. The CDR3 contains 14 residues. Trimming took 4 bases from V and 6 from J, leaving 13 bases between them. The CDR3 nucleotides read TGTGCCAGCAGTTCTCCAGGGCGGATTCAGCCCCAGCATTTT. Translated, it gives CASSSPGRIQPQHF.

This clone was recorded only once. The chain combines TRBV5-6 with TRBJ2-1; 13 bases are shared with TRBD2. V lost 4 bases to trimming and J lost 0 bases; unmatched junction nucleotides: 7. The CDR3 has 18 residues. The germline V gene has CDR1 SGHDT and CDR2 YYEEEE. The CDR3 is CASSDIRTSGSSYNEQFF. CDR3 DNA sequence: TGTGCCAGCAGCGATATAAGGACTAGCGGGAGCTCCTACAATGAGCAGTTCTTC.

The chain is built from TRBV30 and TRBJ2-1, with 10 bases matching TRBD1. The CDR3 runs 18 residues. The germline CDR1 and CDR2 sequences are GTSNPN and SVGIG (reference sequence). V dropped 1 base and J dropped 7; count of bases not matched to a gene: 16. CDR3 in amino acids: CAWSGFRRDRGFDNEQFF. The CDR3 DNA reads as TGTGCCTGGAGTGGATTCCGTCGGGACAGGGGCTTTGATAATGAGCAGTTCTTC. Full variable domain (remainder filled in from reference TRBV30 and TRBJ2-1): SQTIHQWPATLVQPVGSPLSLECTVEGTSNPNLYWYRQAAGRGLQLLFYSVGIGQISSEVPQNLSASRPQDRQFILSSKKLLLSDSGFYLCAWSGFRRDRGFDNEQFFGPGTRLTVL.

The genes are TRBV7-2 and TRBJ2-5; 8 bases are a match to TRBD1. Germline V CDR1 and CDR2: SGHTA, FQGNSA. The length of the CDR3 is 15 residues. The V gene end was trimmed by 2 bases and the J gene end by 5 bases; junction bases not matched to a gene: 7. The CDR3 nucleotides read TGTGCCAGCAGCTTACCCTGGACAGGGTTCGAGACCCAGTACTTC. Amino acids: CASSLPWTGFETQYF.